Described below is a single TCR beta chain sequence and its context. The sample originates from a study of blood T cell repertoires in COVID-19. Study overall: Donors in the United States, Italy and Spain gave samples during acute or convalescent COVID-19. The analysed material was cDNA or gDNA that came from T cells, B-cell-depleted T cells, or PBMCs.

Clinical history as reported by participants underpinned cohort assignment. The germline V and J ends were trimmed by 2 bases and 8 bases, with 10 bases remaining between them. The CDR3 consists of 13 residues. How the authors handled the data: Counts of nucleated cells, estimated from reference gene primer amplification, were obtained. Profiled with immunoSEQ multiplex PCR; TCRdb holds only in-frame clones, not every one. For V, J and clone size, that table is used; D and trimming come from the DNA. The table includes 200,000 to 250,000 clones, about 87% detected once. The chain carries TRBV12-3 or TRBV12-4 and TRBJ1-3, with D perhaps matching TRBD1 (6 bases). The receptor comes from a woman aged 30 to 39 who had recovered from COVID-19. Sequencing was carried out using PBMCs or T cells enriched from blood (not recorded which). CDR3 in amino acids: CASSLLGGDTIYF. The CDR3 bases are TGTGCCAGCAGTTTATTAGGGGGGGACACCATATATTTT.